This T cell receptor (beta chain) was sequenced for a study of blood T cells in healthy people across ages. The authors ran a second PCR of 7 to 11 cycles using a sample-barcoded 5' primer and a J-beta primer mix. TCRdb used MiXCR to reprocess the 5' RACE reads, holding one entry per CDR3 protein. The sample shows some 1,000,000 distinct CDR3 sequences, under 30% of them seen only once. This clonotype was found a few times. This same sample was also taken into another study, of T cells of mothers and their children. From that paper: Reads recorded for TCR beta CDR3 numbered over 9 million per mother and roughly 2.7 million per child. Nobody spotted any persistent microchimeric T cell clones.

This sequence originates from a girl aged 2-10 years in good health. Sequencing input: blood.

The DNA of the CDR3 is TGTGCCAGCAGTTTTAGGGACAGAGGAAACACCATATATTTT. Protein product: CASSFRDRGNTIYF. This sequence joins TRBV12-3 or TRBV12-4 and TRBJ1-3; the match to TRBD1 covers 7 bases. J gave up 4 bases and V 3 bases, and 3 bases lay outside the gene matches. CDR3 size: 14 residues.